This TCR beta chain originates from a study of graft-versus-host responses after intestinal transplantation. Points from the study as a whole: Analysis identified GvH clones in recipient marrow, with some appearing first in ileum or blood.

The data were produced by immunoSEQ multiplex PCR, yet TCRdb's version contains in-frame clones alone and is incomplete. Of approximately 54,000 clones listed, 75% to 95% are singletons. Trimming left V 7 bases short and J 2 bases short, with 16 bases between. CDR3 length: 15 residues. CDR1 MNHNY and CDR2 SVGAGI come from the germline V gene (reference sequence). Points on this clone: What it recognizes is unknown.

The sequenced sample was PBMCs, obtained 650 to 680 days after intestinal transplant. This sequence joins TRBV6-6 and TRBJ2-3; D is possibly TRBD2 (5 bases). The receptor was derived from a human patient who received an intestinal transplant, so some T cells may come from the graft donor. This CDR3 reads CASIAGERLTDTQYF. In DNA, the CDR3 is TGTGCCAGCATCGCCGGGGAGCGCCTCACAGATACGCAGTATTTT.